Shown below are 21 T cell receptor beta chains from a single sample sequenced in a study of T cell clonality in common variable immunodeficiency. Study findings and constraints: Fewer deletions and N-nucleotide insertions were reportedly seen in common variable immunodeficiency TCR beta sequences.

The antigens these receptors bind are not known. Generated by immunoSEQ multiplex PCR, the TCRdb table keeps only in-frame clones and is missing some. The data show around 40,000 clones, with none appearing a single time. Sequences were obtained from peripheral blood mononuclear cells. The receptor set was obtained from a human donor with common variable immunodeficiency.

Only a few counts were recorded for this clone. The read terminates 3 residues ahead of where the CDR3 ends, so the germline J gene completes it. The chain is built from TRBV6-2 or TRBV6-3 and TRBJ2-7; D is tentatively TRBD1 or TRBD2 (6 bases each). V gave up 10 bases and J gave up 2 bases, with 15 bases separating them. The CDR3 contains 13 residues. Germline V lookup: CDR1 MNHEY, CDR2 SVGEGT. Incomplete CDR3 DNA: TGTGCCACCTCGCGGGACACTACCTACGAG. This codes for CATSRDTTYE. The full CDR3 protein is CATSRDTTYEQYF.

This clone was detected ten times or more. The read is 3 residues too short to cover the CDR3 end, so that end is filled in from the germline J gene. The chain carries TRBV7-3 and TRBJ2-3; D might be TRBD1 (6 bases). Per the germline V gene, CDR1 is SGHTA and CDR2 is FQGTGA. There are 13 residues in the CDR3. Trimming pared 3 bases from V and 3 bases from J, leaving 7 bases between. The CDR3 sequence is CASSFGTTDTQYF. The sequenced CDR3 bases are TGTGCCAGCAGCTTCGGGACAACAGATACG.

The sample holds many counts of this clone. The CDR3 end is not reached by the read, which stops 3 residues before it; the germline J gene fills it in. The genes are TRBV6-4 and TRBJ2-7; 10 bases match TRBD2. The V and J ends lost 2 bases and 0 bases, in that order; junction bases with no gene match: 7. This CDR3 is built from 17 residues. CDR1 and CDR2 from the germline V gene are MRHNA and SNTAGT. The CDR3 reads CASSDALAGGSSYEQYF. CDR3 DNA, as far as it was read: TGTGCCAGCAGTGACGCTTTAGCGGGGGGAAGCTCCTACGAG.

Comment on this clone: Coverage ceases 3 residues before the CDR3 finishes, and the germline J gene fills in the end. The chain is built from TRBV19 and TRBJ2-7; 8 nucleotides agree with TRBD1. Germline V gene lookup returns CDR1 LNHDA and CDR2 SQIVND (reference sequence). There are 17 residues in the CDR3. Trimming at V came to 0 bases and at J to 6 bases, leaving 13 bases not matched to a gene. The CDR3 sequence: CASSIDLFEGQEGEQYF. The sequenced part of the CDR3 DNA is TGTGCCAGTAGTATAGATCTCTTTGAGGGACAGGAGGGCGAG.

This clone appeared many times. The read is 3 residues too short to cover the CDR3 end, so that end is filled in from the germline J gene. V gene TRBV5-4 combines with J gene TRBJ2-6; weak D call: TRBD1 (6 bases). The germline V gene encodes CDR1 SGHNT and CDR2 YYREEE (reference sequence). The V and J ends lost 4 bases and 0 bases respectively, with 11 bases between them. The CDR3 is 16 amino acids. The CDR3 DNA, read in part, is TGTGCCAGCAGCATGGACAGTTTCTCTGGGGCCAACGTC. It specifies CASSMDSFSGANV. The complete CDR3 protein is CASSMDSFSGANVLTF.

In its sample, this clone was seen many times. The CDR3 is cut off 3 residues early in the read; its end comes from the germline J gene. The V gene is TRBV5-6, the J gene TRBJ2-5, with a tentative D call TRBD1 (6 bases). V was clipped by 0 bases and J by 4 bases, with 13 bases between them. There are 15 residues in the CDR3. Germline CDR1 SGHDT, CDR2 YYEEEE. CDR3 loop: CASSLDVQGGETQYF. The DNA read from the CDR3 is TGTGCCAGCAGCTTGGACGTACAGGGCGGAGAGACC.

This clone was recorded many times. The CDR3 goes on 3 residues after the read ends, and that part is filled in from the germline J gene. The chain employs TRBV19 and TRBJ2-6, with a tentative D call TRBD2 (5 bases). Germline values: CDR1 LNHDA, CDR2 SQIVND (reference sequence). Trimming took 5 bases from V and 0 from J, leaving 20 bases between them. The CDR3 length is 19 residues. CDR3 DNA, as far as it was read: TGTGCCAGTAGTCACCATGCCACTAGGTCGGGCTCTGGGGCCAACGTC. It codes for CASSHHATRSGSGANV. The CDR3 reads in full as CASSHHATRSGSGANVLTF.

The table lists this clone with a few counts. With the read ending 3 residues before the CDR3 end, the germline J gene is used to fill in that end. This chain connects TRBV7-7 to TRBJ1-3, with 7 bases lining up with TRBD1. Germline CDR1 reads SSHAT; CDR2 reads FNYEAQ (reference sequence). The CDR3 length is 15 residues. V lost 2 bases to trimming and J lost 0 bases; unmatched junction nucleotides: 1. CDR3 region: CASSLRQGSGNTIYF. The part of the CDR3 DNA that was read is TGTGCCAGCAGCTTACGACAGGGCTCTGGAAACACC.

This clone was seen only a few times. The read ends 3 residues shy of where the CDR3 ends; the end is completed using the germline J gene. The rearrangement uses TRBV11-2 and TRBJ2-2; no definite D call. The V end lost 1 base, the J end lost 4 bases, and 7 bases lay between the germline ends. From germline, CDR1 is SGHAT and CDR2 FQNNGV. The CDR3 is 14 amino acids. CDR3 sequence reads: CASSLGSGTGELFF. CDR3 DNA, as far as it was read: TGTGCCAGCAGCTTAGGTTCGGGCACCGGGGAG.

There are many counts of this clone. The CDR3 end falls 3 residues outside the read, so it is completed with the germline J gene. The chain recombines TRBV18 with TRBJ1-4, with a tentative D call TRBD1 (6 bases). Germline V CDR1 and CDR2: KGHSH, LQKENI. The CDR3 length is 17 residues. Trimming cost V 6 bases and J 0 bases, with 17 bases left between them. CDR3 bases read: TGTGCCAGCTCTGTGGACAGTCCAATTTCAACTAATGAAAAA. Translation gives CASSVDSPISTNEK. The whole CDR3 reads CASSVDSPISTNEKLFF.

This clone was counted ten times or more. Read coverage stops 3 residues before the CDR3 terminus; the germline J gene supplies the remainder. The gene calls are TRBV2 and TRBJ1-2; 8 nucleotides agree with TRBD1. Germline CDR1 reads SNHLY; CDR2 reads FYNNEI. CDR3 length equals 14 residues. J lost 5 bases, V lost 4 bases, and 6 bases had no gene match. CDR3 in amino acids: CASSVDRDVYGYTF. The CDR3 DNA, read in part, is TGTGCCAGCAGTGTGGACAGGGATGTGTATGGC.

To note about this clone: The read falls 3 residues short of the CDR3 end, and the missing part is taken from the germline J gene. The rearrangement joins TRBV20-1 to TRBJ2-5; TRBD2 agrees at 9 bases. The CDR3 loop spans 13 amino acids. V shed 6 bases and J 5 bases; nucleotides not matched to a gene: 7. Germline V gives CDR1 DFQATT, CDR2 SNEGSKA (reference sequence). The sequenced part of the CDR3 DNA is TGCAGTGCCCTTACTAGCGGGTATGAGACC. Protein sequence: CSALTSGYET. The entire CDR3 reads CSALTSGYETQYF.

There are many counts of this clone. The read falls 3 residues short of the CDR3 end, and the missing part is taken from the germline J gene. The rearrangement uses TRBV19 and TRBJ2-4; 8 nucleotides match TRBD1. The CDR3 spans 15 residues. The germline CDR1 and CDR2 sequences are LNHDA and SQIVND (reference sequence). The junction had 9 bases not matched to a gene; V was cut back by 5 bases and J by 6 bases. CDR3 DNA (partial): TGTGCCAGTAGTGTTGACAGGGGAATGGGAAACATT. It codes for CASSVDRGMGNI. The CDR3 as a whole reads CASSVDRGMGNIQYF.

This clone was counted many times. The read gets to within 3 residues of the CDR3 end, and the germline J gene fills in the rest. J is TRBJ2-2 and V is TRBV19; 7 nucleotides line up with TRBD2. V shed 7 bases and J 6 bases; nucleotides not matched to a gene: 17. The CDR3 runs to 17 residues. Germline-derived CDR1 and CDR2 are LNHDA and SQIVND (reference sequence). The sequenced part of the CDR3 DNA is TGTGCCAGTACCCAACATGTCCGGGACTACCTTCCCGGGGAG. It translates to CASTQHVRDYLPGE. In full, the CDR3 is CASTQHVRDYLPGELFF.

This clone was detected only a few times. The missing CDR3 end, 3 residues past where the read stops, is filled in from the germline J gene. The rearrangement joins TRBV7-9 to TRBJ2-7; 7 nucleotides align to TRBD1. Per the germline V gene, CDR1 is SEHNR and CDR2 is FQNEAQ (reference sequence). V lost 5 bases to trimming and J lost 5 bases; unmatched junction nucleotides: 6. This CDR3 region has 13 residues. The CDR3 bases that were read are TGTGCCAGCAGCGGTAGACAGGGCCACGAG. Residues: CASSGRQGHE. The full CDR3 is CASSGRQGHEQYF.

About this clone: Coverage ceases 3 residues before the CDR3 finishes, and the germline J gene fills in the end. The chain couples TRBV19 to TRBJ1-2; 7 positions agree with TRBD1. V trimming: 8 bases; J trimming: 3 bases; junction bases outside the gene matches: 3. CDR3 length: 12 residues. Germline lookup yields CDR1 LNHDA and CDR2 SQIVND (reference sequence). CDR3 DNA, as far as it was read: TGTGCCAGTGGGGGACAGTACTATGGC. Translated, it gives CASGGQYYG. The whole CDR3 sequence reads CASGGQYYGYTF.

The sample holds a few counts of this clone. The CDR3 bases that were read are TGTGCCTGGAGTGCCCGCAGTGGCAATCAGCCC. This gives the protein CAWSARSGNQP. The entire CDR3 sequence reads CAWSARSGNQPQHF. The chain carries TRBV30 and TRBJ1-5; D gene uncertain. The read is 3 residues too short to cover the CDR3 end, so that end is filled in from the germline J gene. This CDR3 comprises 14 residues. Germline CDR1 reads GTSNPN; CDR2 reads SVGIG (reference sequence). V was pared by 1 base and J by 2 bases, with 9 bases between.

Notes on this clone: Read coverage stops 3 residues before the CDR3 terminus; the germline J gene supplies the remainder. The V and J genes are TRBV6-2 or TRBV6-3 and TRBJ1-5, with TRBD1 identical over 7 bases. Germline V gene data show CDR1 as MNHEY and CDR2 as SVGEGT. Germline trimming cut 2 bases from V and 6 bases from J; bases unmatched to any gene: 4. There are 14 residues in the CDR3. The part of the CDR3 DNA that was read is TGTGCCAGCAGTTACAGGGGGCTTGCTCAGCCC. Protein sequence: CASSYRGLAQP. The CDR3 in its entirety is CASSYRGLAQPQHF.

This clone has ten or more counts. Read coverage stops 3 residues before the CDR3 terminus; the germline J gene supplies the remainder. This rearrangement joins TRBV5-1 to TRBJ2-5, with 14 bases that match TRBD2. The CDR3 sequence is 17 residues long. The ends lost 4 bases at V and 1 base at J; junction bases unmatched: 6. From germline, CDR1 is SGHRS and CDR2 YFSETQ. CDR3 protein: CASSASTSGRAQETQYF. Incomplete CDR3 DNA: TGCGCCAGCAGCGCCTCGACTAGCGGGAGGGCCCAAGAGACC. The full variable domain, in which reference TRBV5-1 and TRBJ2-5 provide the parts outside the CDR3, is KAGVTQTPRYLIKTRGQQVTLSCSPISGHRSVSWYQQTPGQGLQFLFEYFSETQRNKGNFPGRFSGRQFSNSRSEMNVSTLELGDSALYLCASSASTSGRAQETQYFGPGTRLLVL.

Note on this clone: The read ends 3 residues before the CDR3 terminus; that terminus is restored from the germline J gene. V and J are TRBV2 and TRBJ2-5, with a weak D call TRBD2 (5 bases). The CDR3 is 14 amino acids. Trimming removed 5 bases from V and 1 base from J, with 11 bases in between. Germline loops: CDR1 SNHLY, CDR2 FYNNEI. The CDR3 spells CASSPGRRQETQYF. Incomplete CDR3 DNA: TGTGCCAGCAGTCCGGGGAGACGCCAAGAGACC.

This clone was recorded a few times. Read coverage stops 3 residues before the CDR3 terminus; the germline J gene supplies the remainder. The genes are TRBV19 and TRBJ2-5, with 9 bases fitting TRBD1. The CDR3 consists of 18 residues. The V gene's germline CDR1 is LNHDA and CDR2 SQIVND (reference sequence). Germline trimming cut 4 bases from V and 5 bases from J; bases unmatched to any gene: 17. Partial CDR3 DNA: TGTGCCAGTAGTACGGGACAGGGTTTTCGGGGGGCCAGGGAGACC. Amino acid sequence: CASSTGQGFRGARET. The CDR3 reads in full as CASSTGQGFRGARETQYF.